The sequence of this T cell receptor (beta chain) was determined in a study of T cell repertoires in cytomegalovirus infection. Study-wide context: CMV epitopes, recently identified HLA-C-restricted and well-studied HLA-B-restricted, were used. CMV infection together with matching HLA type was indicated by public TCR beta signatures. Broader study findings: Within the response measured ex vivo, HLA-C-restricted CMV-specific TCR beta clonotypes were dominant. Identification of carriers of CMV plus the relevant HLA was achieved through cumulative public TCR beta family frequency.

TCRdb re-derived calls from the reads in MiXCR, one entry per CDR3 protein. The top ten clones hold around a sixth of a sample with 600,000 to 700,000 distinct CDR3 sequences, about 30% of them seen once. The table lists this clonotype with many counts. Its antigen is undetermined. This CDR3 has 16 amino acids. V was clipped by 3 bases and J by 0 bases, with 14 bases between them. The sample here was cultured PBMCs, taken from culture after CMV antigen stimulation. This receptor was obtained from a human donor in good health (CMV status not recorded). Some clones in this sample may be carry-over from other donors' samples. This chain links TRBV12-3 or TRBV12-4 with TRBJ1-1; D not certain. The CDR3: CASSFRRIDMNTEAFF. The CDR3, as DNA: TGTGCCAGCAGTTTCAGACGGATTGACATGAACACTGAAGCTTTCTTT.